Listed below are T cell receptor beta chains from one sample, sequenced in a study of identical twins. TCRdb re-derived calls from the 5' RACE reads in MiXCR, one entry per CDR3 protein. The data contain approximately 190,000 distinct CDR3 sequences, roughly 15% of them seen just once; the ten biggest clones take up less than 45%. These records were also assigned to another study, of T cells expressing NK-cell markers.

Material for sequencing was CD8+ T cells sorted from blood. The receptors were sampled from a young woman in good health. Each CDR3 is given without its conserved first and last residue.

>TRBV12-3/TRBV12-4|9
ASSLGRRDF
>TRBV30|11
AWRNGNTGELF
>TRBV20-1|13
SAIEGGNRREPQH
>TRBV27|12
ASSLLPSGNTIY
>TRBV5-6|14
ASSLVAGRFEETQY
>TRBV7-9|12
ASMRRIAYNEQF
>TRBV12-3/TRBV12-4|14
ASSFVGTGGLYGYT
>TRBV29-1|11
SVEYRAGETQY
>TRBV4-1|14
ASSQDPRQGTYEQY
>TRBV30|14
AWSPLVGSGANVLT
>TRBV12-3/TRBV12-4|9
ASRMNEKLF
>TRBV3-1|14
ASSSKEKSSYNEQF
>TRBV29-1|12
NVPGRHQRGEQY
>TRBV6-2/TRBV6-3|11
ASSYFQRDEQY
>TRBV7-2|13
ASSFFARTAYEQY
>TRBV6-5|14
ASSYSPTGPRSPLH
>TRBV11-2|13
ASSLWSGSYNEQF
>TRBV12-3/TRBV12-4|12
ASSLGGGPGELF
>TRBV29-1|12
SVWSGTLANEQF
>TRBV4-3|14
ASSQEVGGSYNEQF
>TRBV24-1|11
ATSDTPGGEQF
>TRBV7-2|14
ASSQIIAVYQETQY
>TRBV5-6|13
ASSFGTGKAGELF
>TRBV3-1|9
ASGTGSEQF
>TRBV30|13
AWSPLGLDNYEQY
>TRBV29-1|11
SVDGHTNTEAF
>TRBV6-4|11
ASSESATGELF
>TRBV10-3|11
AISEPVTDTQY
>TRBV2|12
ASKTSGGYNEQF